Listed below are T cell receptor beta chains from one sample, sequenced in a study of Graves' ophthalmopathy and Graves' hyperthyroidism. MiXCR, run by TCRdb on the multiplex PCR reads, gives a single entry per CDR3 protein. The sample holds 600,000 to 950,000 distinct CDR3 sequences, roughly 40% seen once. Sequences were obtained from peripheral blood. The receptors stem from an adult man with Graves' ophthalmopathy. Both conserved end residues are trimmed from each CDR3. A D gene is named only where the DNA matches it firmly.

D gene,V gene,J gene,CDR3 protein
-,TRBV9,TRBJ2-5,ASSVAPGETQY
TRBD1,TRBV7-9,TRBJ1-1,ASSRSTGLNTEAF
TRBD1,TRBV15,TRBJ1-6,ATSRDRGSPLH
-,TRBV29-1,TRBJ2-5,SLARGETQY
TRBD1,TRBV10-3,TRBJ1-1,AKGASTEAF
-,TRBV25-1,TRBJ2-2,ASTRDGGGTGELF
-,TRBV10-2,TRBJ1-3,ASSETGGAAGNTIY
-,TRBV10-3,TRBJ1-1,AISERVTEAF
-,TRBV19,-,ATLLGTGEYNEQF
-,TRBV20-1,TRBJ1-2,SANSDGHGYT
TRBD2,TRBV4-1,TRBJ2-7,ASSLLLAESYEQY
-,TRBV2,TRBJ1-4,ASTPRGNNEKLF
-,TRBV29-1,TRBJ2-2,SVAVISTGELF
TRBD1,TRBV19,TRBJ2-5,AYAGGSGKETQY
-,TRBV7-9,TRBJ2-2,ASSVSSTGELF
TRBD1,TRBV25-1,TRBJ1-1,ASSARDHGTGALLNTEAF
TRBD1,TRBV10-3,TRBJ2-5,AIQARLGTGEETQY
-,TRBV20-1,TRBJ1-3,SAREPGNTIY
-,TRBV6-6,TRBJ1-2,ASSSGGGLSGYT
-,TRBV7-9,TRBJ1-3,ASSPQGNTIY
-,TRBV19,TRBJ1-3,AWTRDSTSGNTIY
TRBD2,TRBV5-6,TRBJ2-3,ASSFRGGRSDTQY